Sequencing of this TCR beta chain was carried out in a study of control samples from healthy donors and cancer patients. The table came from immunoSEQ multiplex PCR; TCRdb's copy has only in-frame clones and leaves some out. Of about 170,000 clones listed, approximately 94% are singletons. The germline V gene has CDR1 SEHNR and CDR2 FQNEAQ (reference sequence). The CDR3 length is 14 residues. V lost 1 base to trimming and J lost 5 bases, with 8 bases between them. This sequence originates from a woman under 30 in good health. The chain combines TRBV7-9 with TRBJ1-4, with unresolved D. Sequencing was performed on blood. The CDR3 spells CASSLGLANEKLFF. The CDR3 nucleotides are TGTGCCAGCAGCTTAGGTCTTGCGAATGAAAAACTGTTTTTT.